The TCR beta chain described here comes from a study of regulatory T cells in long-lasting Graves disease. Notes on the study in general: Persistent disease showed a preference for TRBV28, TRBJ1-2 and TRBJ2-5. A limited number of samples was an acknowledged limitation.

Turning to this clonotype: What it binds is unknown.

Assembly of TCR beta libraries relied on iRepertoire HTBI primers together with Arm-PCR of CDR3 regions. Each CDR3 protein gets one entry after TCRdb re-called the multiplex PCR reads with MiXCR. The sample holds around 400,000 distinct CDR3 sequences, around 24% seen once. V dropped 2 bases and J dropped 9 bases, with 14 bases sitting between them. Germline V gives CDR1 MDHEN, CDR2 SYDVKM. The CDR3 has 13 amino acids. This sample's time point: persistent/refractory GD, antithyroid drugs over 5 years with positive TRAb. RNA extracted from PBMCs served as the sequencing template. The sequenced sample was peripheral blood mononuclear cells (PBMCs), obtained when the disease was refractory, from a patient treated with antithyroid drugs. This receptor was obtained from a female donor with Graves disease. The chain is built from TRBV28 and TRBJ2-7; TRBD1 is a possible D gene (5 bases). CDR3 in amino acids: CASSLGFDSRQYF. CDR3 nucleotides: TGTGCCAGCAGTTTAGGGTTTGACAGTCGGCAGTACTTC.